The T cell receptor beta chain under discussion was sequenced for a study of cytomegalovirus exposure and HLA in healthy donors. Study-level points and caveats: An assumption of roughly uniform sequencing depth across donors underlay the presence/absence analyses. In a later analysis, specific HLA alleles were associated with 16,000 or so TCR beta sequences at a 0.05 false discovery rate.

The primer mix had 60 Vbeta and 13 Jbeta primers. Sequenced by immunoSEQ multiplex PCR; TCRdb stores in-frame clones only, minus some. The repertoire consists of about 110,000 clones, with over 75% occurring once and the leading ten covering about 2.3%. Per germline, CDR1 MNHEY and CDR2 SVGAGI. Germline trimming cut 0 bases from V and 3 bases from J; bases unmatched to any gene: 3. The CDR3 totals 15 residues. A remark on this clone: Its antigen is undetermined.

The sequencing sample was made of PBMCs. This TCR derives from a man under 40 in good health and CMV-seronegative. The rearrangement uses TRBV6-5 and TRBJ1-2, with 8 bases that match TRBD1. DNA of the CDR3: TGTGCCAGCAGTTACTCGCCAGGGGGCGACTATGGCTACACCTTC. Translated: CASSYSPGGDYGYTF.